This record looks at one T cell receptor (beta chain) sequence and its context. This record comes from a study of CD8 T cells in Susac syndrome. Random-hexamer reverse transcription was applied to roughly 0.5 to 1 ug RNA. TCRdb re-derived calls from the immunoSEQ multiplex PCR reads in MiXCR, one entry per CDR3 protein. Counted here are approximately 150,000 distinct CDR3 sequences, 65% to 90% occurring once; the ten biggest clones make up roughly 0.5%. This CDR3 is built from 15 residues. Germline CDR1 is MNHEY and CDR2 is SVGAGI. With 2 bases removed from V and 4 bases from J, the gap between germline ends came to 12 bases.

Sequences were obtained from CD8+ T cells from PBMCs. The rearrangement uses TRBV6-5 and TRBJ2-1; TRBD1 is a possible D gene (6 bases). The source is a human donor with multiple sclerosis. The CDR3 loop is CASSYPDSGYNEQFF. The DNA for the CDR3 is TGTGCCAGCAGTTACCCGGACAGTGGATACAATGAGCAGTTCTTC.